One and the same sample provided the 24 T cell receptor beta chains below, sequenced in a study of early T cells in non-severe SARS-CoV-2 infection. TCRdb itself ran the 5' RACE reads through MiXCR, one entry per CDR3 protein. Of over 55,000 distinct CDR3 sequences in the sample, about 10% are singletons; the top ten hold 8.6%. The specimen sequenced was whole blood. Receptors were obtained from an adult who was a healthcare worker with PCR-confirmed SARS-CoV-2 infection or an uninfected control (not recorded which).

This clonotype was counted ten times or more. The junction differs from germline at one of its ends, possibly a read error. This chain joins TRBV5-1 and TRBJ2-7; D uncertain. This CDR3 is built from 11 residues. Germline values: CDR1 SGHRS, CDR2 YFSETQ. Here the CDR3 reads CASSYSYEQYF. DNA of the CDR3: TGTGCCAGCAGTTACTCCTACGAGCAGTACTTC.

This clonotype occurred a few times. This chain uses TRBV4-1 with TRBJ2-7, with D possibly matching TRBD2 (6 bases). The CDR3 sequence is 14 residues long. The V gene lost 4 bases and the J gene lost 0 bases, with 10 bases spanning the gap. Germline loops: CDR1 MGHRA, CDR2 YSYEKL. This chain's CDR3 is CASSRSGGSYEQYF. CDR3 nucleotide sequence: TGCGCCAGCAGCCGTTCCGGGGGCTCCTACGAGCAGTACTTC.

This clonotype showed up just a few times. This rearrangement joins TRBV7-8 to TRBJ2-1; D is perhaps TRBD2 (6 bases). The germline CDR1 and CDR2 sequences are SGHVS and FQNEAQ. The germline V and J ends were trimmed by 10 bases and 4 bases, with 20 bases remaining between them. The CDR3 is 15 amino acids. The CDR3 sequence is CAIQSGSGGYNEQFF. The DNA for the CDR3 is TGTGCCATCCAGTCAGGGAGCGGAGGGTACAATGAGCAGTTCTTC.

Remarks on this clonotype: This clone may be a read error of a much larger clone one base away. This chain connects TRBV27 to TRBJ2-3; D might be TRBD1 (6 bases). The CDR3 runs 14 residues. Germline V gene lookup returns CDR1 MNHEY and CDR2 SMNVEV (reference sequence). The CDR3 DNA reads TGTGTCAGCTCCAGGGGACGGTTTCCCGATACGCAGTATTTT. It is translated as CVSSRGRFPDTQYF.

This clonotype was seen many times. CDR3 amino acids: CASSRGDRGYYNEQFF. The CDR3 DNA follows: TGTGCCAGCAGTCGCGGGGACAGGGGGTACTACAATGAGCAGTTCTTC. The V gene is TRBV7-9, the J gene TRBJ2-1, with 11 bases fitting TRBD1. V was pared by 6 bases and J by 3 bases, with 7 bases of the junction left unmatched. CDR3 length: 16 amino acids. The germline V gene has CDR1 SEHNR and CDR2 FQNEAQ (reference sequence). Full variable domain (missing parts from reference TRBV7-9 and TRBJ2-1): DTGVSQNPRHKITKRGQNVTFRCDPISEHNRLYWYRQTLGQGPEFLTYFQNEAQLEKSRLLSDRFSAERPKGSFSTLEIQRTEQGDSAMYLCASSRGDRGYYNEQFFGPGTRLTVL.

This clonotype was observed at least ten times. The gene calls are TRBV11-2 and TRBJ2-5; a weak D match, TRBD2 (6 bases). The ends were cut back, 6 bases at V and 5 bases at J, with 13 bases in the middle. In germline, CDR1 is SGHAT, CDR2 FQNNGV. The CDR3 consists of 13 residues. CDR3 sequence: CASRGLWGETQYF. CDR3 in DNA: TGTGCCAGCAGGGGACTGTGGGGGGAGACCCAGTACTTC.

The rearrangement uses TRBV10-3 and TRBJ2-7, with 8 bases fitting TRBD2. Trimming removed 10 bases from V and 0 bases from J; junction bases left unmatched: 2. The germline gives CDR1 ENHRY, CDR2 SYGVKD. The CDR3 is 12 residues long. CDR3 sequence: CATGTSSYEQYF. As DNA, the CDR3 is TGTGCCACCGGGACTAGCTCCTACGAGCAGTACTTC.

In this sample, this clonotype turned up many times. This CDR3 reads CASSYRFSPYEQYF. Here the CDR3 DNA reads TGTGCCAGCAGTTACCGATTCAGCCCCTACGAGCAGTACTTC. This chain connects TRBV6-2 or TRBV6-3 to TRBJ2-7; D call uncertain. CDR3 length: 14 residues. Germline assignment: CDR1 MNHEY and CDR2 SVGEGT. The V end lost 2 bases, the J end lost 2 bases, and 10 bases lay between the germline ends.

This clonotype was seen ten or more times. The rearrangement links TRBV12-3 or TRBV12-4 to TRBJ2-1; D possibly corresponds to TRBD2 (6 bases). The CDR3 spans 17 residues. V was pared by 7 bases and J by 0 bases, with 19 bases between. Here the CDR3 reads CASTTLGAGSSYNEQFF. CDR3 nucleotide sequence: TGTGCCAGCACTACCTTAGGGGCGGGGAGCTCCTACAATGAGCAGTTCTTC.

This clonotype was counted ten times or more. The rearrangement uses TRBV4-2 and TRBJ2-7; D is undetermined. This CDR3 has 14 amino acids. CDR1 and CDR2 (germline): LGHNA, YNFKEQ. V lost 0 bases, J lost 2 bases, and 8 bases lay in between. CDR3 sequence: CASSQEGRAYEQYF. CDR3 sequence (DNA): TGTGCCAGCAGCCAAGAGGGTCGGGCCTACGAGCAGTACTTC.

The J gene is TRBJ2-7, the V gene TRBV20-1; 10 positions match TRBD2. The V segment lost 0 bases and the J segment 1 base; nucleotides outside the gene matches: 6. This CDR3 comprises 16 residues. Germline V CDR1 and CDR2: DFQATT, SNEGSKA (reference sequence). CDR3 nucleotides: TGCAGTGCTAGAGACGTTAGCGGGAGGATTTCCTACGAGCAGTACTTC. Translation gives CSARDVSGRISYEQYF.

This clonotype was detected ten times or more. The gene calls are TRBV14 and TRBJ2-7; 10 positions match TRBD2. The CDR3 consists of 14 residues. Trimming removed 3 bases from V and 3 bases from J; junction bases left unmatched: 2. Germline V CDR1 and CDR2: SGHDN, FVKESK. DNA of the CDR3: TGTGCCAGCAGCCATCGGACTAGCGGCTACGAGCAGTACTTC. Residues: CASSHRTSGYEQYF.

This clonotype was picked up many times. The genes are TRBV3-2 and TRBJ2-5. TRBV3-2 is listed as a pseudogene. This CDR3 has 14 residues. The CDR3 bases are TGTGCCAGCAGCCAAGATCGGGGCCAAGAGACCCAGTACTTC. It codes for CASSQDRGQETQYF.

The CDR3 coding sequence is TGCAGTGCTAGCGTAAGGAGCGGGGGCGAGCAGTACTTC. Amino acid sequence: CSASVRSGGEQYF. V is TRBV20-1 and J is TRBJ2-7; 8 bases agree with TRBD2. Germline-derived CDR1 and CDR2 are DFQATT and SNEGSKA (reference sequence). V lost 3 bases and J lost 6; bases outside the gene matches: 7. The CDR3 is 13 amino acids.

This clonotype was counted many times. The rearrangement uses TRBV7-6 and TRBJ1-4, with 8 nucleotides matching TRBD1. The junction had 11 bases not matched to a gene; V was cut back by 7 bases and J by 7 bases. CDR3 size: 15 residues. Germline V gives CDR1 SGHVS, CDR2 FNYEAQ. CDR3 loop: CASTRQGASGEKLFF. CDR3 bases: TGTGCCAGCACCCGGCAGGGGGCAAGTGGTGAAAAACTGTTTTTT. Full variable domain (rest looked up from reference TRBV7-6 and TRBJ1-4): GAGVSQSPRYKVTKRGQDVALRCDPISGHVSLYWYRQALGQGPEFLTYFNYEAQQDKSGLPNDRFSAERPEGSISTLTIQRTEQRDSAMYRCASTRQGASGEKLFFGSGTQLSVL.

The sample holds many counts of this clonotype. The rearrangement links TRBV7-2 to TRBJ2-1, with 12 nucleotides matching TRBD2. V shed 3 bases and J 7 bases; nucleotides not matched to a gene: 16. CDR1 is SGHTA and CDR2 is FQGNSA in the germline V gene. This CDR3 is built from 19 residues. The CDR3 bases are TGTGCCAGCAGCTTCCCGGGACTAGCGGGCCCTATCCCTGGGAATGAGCAGTTCTTC. As protein: CASSFPGLAGPIPGNEQFF.

This clonotype was seen more than once but under ten times. The CDR3: CSVVDPGSHEQYF. The DNA for the CDR3 is TGCAGCGTTGTGGATCCGGGTTCCCACGAGCAGTACTTC. The chain has TRBV29-1 and TRBJ2-7; D uncertain. V shed 4 bases and J shed 5 bases, with 15 bases lying between them. The germline gives CDR1 SQVTM, CDR2 ANQGSEA. This CDR3 spans 13 amino acids.

This clonotype came up many times. The rearrangement uses TRBV7-9 and TRBJ1-4; D gene unclear. Trimming took 1 base from V and 4 from J, leaving 10 bases between them. In germline, CDR1 is SEHNR, CDR2 FQNEAQ (reference sequence). CDR3 size: 15 residues. The CDR3 loop is CASSLDGRVNEKLFF. The CDR3 DNA sequence: TGTGCCAGCAGCTTAGACGGACGGGTTAATGAAAAACTGTTTTTT.

This clonotype was recorded many times. The V gene is TRBV7-2, the J gene TRBJ1-1; D unresolved. The CDR3 runs 13 residues. Germline CDR1 is SGHTA and CDR2 is FQGNSA. V shed 1 base and J shed 5 bases, with 8 bases lying between them. The CDR3 bases are TGTGCCAGCAGCTTAGGAGTGTGGACTGAAGCTTTCTTT. Translating it yields CASSLGVWTEAFF.

At least ten counts were recorded for this clonotype. This chain joins TRBV25-1 and TRBJ1-1, with no clear D. The CDR3 spans 14 residues. The V and J ends lost 1 base and 5 bases respectively, with 11 bases between them. Germline assignment: CDR1 MGHDK and CDR2 SYGVNS. The CDR3 DNA reads as TGTGCCAGCAGTGAATGGCCGGGAAGGACTGAAGCTTTCTTT. Protein product: CASSEWPGRTEAFF.

This clonotype showed up many times. The chain links TRBV28 to TRBJ1-2; D possibly corresponds to TRBD1 (6 bases). The V end was cut by 5 bases, the J end by 4 bases, with 11 bases between. The CDR3 spans 13 residues. In germline, CDR1 is MDHEN, CDR2 SYDVKM. The CDR3: CASSLTGSYGYTF. CDR3 nucleotides: TGTGCCAGCAGTCTTACAGGGTCCTATGGCTACACCTTC.

This clonotype was seen repeatedly, ten times or more. V usage is TRBV10-3 and J usage is TRBJ1-2; no clear D gene. Per germline, CDR1 ENHRY and CDR2 SYGVKD. The CDR3 is 15 amino acids. V was pared by 3 bases and J by 2 bases, with 13 bases between. The CDR3 reads CAISDHHSRNYGYTF. The CDR3 DNA reads TGTGCCATCAGTGACCACCACAGCCGAAACTATGGCTACACCTTC.

This clonotype was observed a few times. The DNA for the CDR3 is TGTGCCAGCACCACCCCCGGGACAGGGAGAACCGGGGAGCTGTTTTTT. Translated, it gives CASTTPGTGRTGELFF. This sequence joins TRBV7-2 and TRBJ2-2; 9 nucleotides agree with TRBD1. The junction had 11 bases not matched to a gene; V was cut back by 7 bases and J by 5 bases. The CDR3 covers 16 residues. The germline gives CDR1 SGHTA, CDR2 FQGNSA.

This clonotype has a count of ten or more. This rearrangement joins TRBV9 to TRBJ2-2; 9 bases map to TRBD2. J was trimmed by 1 base and V by 1 base; bases with no gene match: 8. Germline CDR1 and CDR2: SGDLS and YYNGEE. This CDR3 contains 18 residues. In DNA, the CDR3 is TGTGCCAGCAGCGTATTTGGGACGACTAGCGGGAACACCGGGGAGCTGTTTTTT. It encodes CASSVFGTTSGNTGELFF.